This T cell receptor (beta chain) was recovered during a study of blood T cells in healthy people across ages. As for the study in general: Roughly one uniquely barcoded beta molecule per two T cells was captured.

Combining a sample-barcoded 5' primer with a J-beta primer mix, a second PCR ran for roughly 7 to 11 cycles. Every cDNA was tagged by a template-switch adaptor with 12 random nucleotides. Each CDR3 protein gets one entry after TCRdb re-called the 5' RACE reads with MiXCR. The sample lists 590,000 or so distinct CDR3 sequences, roughly 31% seen once, with about a sixth in the top ten. Germline assignment: CDR1 MNHEY and CDR2 SVGEGT. The CDR3 runs 15 residues. Trimming took 7 bases from V and 11 from J; bases not matched to a gene: 19. Findings and caveats of the study: Because donor CMV status was unknown, expanded clonotype changes were possibly confounded. The diversity estimates, figures obtained from one million T cells, were considered underestimates.

To note about this clonotype: What it binds is unknown.

The source of this sequence is a woman aged 80 or over in good health. This chain uses TRBV6-2 or TRBV6-3 with TRBJ2-5, with 7 bases identical to TRBD1. The sample was blood. CDR3 protein: CASKPGGMVSGEQYF. Written as DNA, the CDR3 is TGTGCCAGCAAACCAGGGGGTATGGTTTCGGGTGAGCAGTACTTC.